Following are 26 T cell receptor beta chains from one sample sequenced in a study of glioma-infiltrating T cells. The iRepertoire nested amplicon-rescue multiplex PCR amplified TCR alpha and beta CDR3s from RNA. TCRdb reprocessed the multiplex PCR reads via MiXCR and lists one record per CDR3 protein. The sample contains more than 350,000 distinct CDR3 sequences, 41% of which appear only once. Sequenced material: glioma tissue, nonneoplastic brain tissue, or PBMCs (not recorded which). All receptors come from a human donor with low-grade glioma or glioblastoma, undergoing nonglioma brain surgery, or in good health (not recorded which).

The chain links TRBV20-1 to TRBJ2-2; D is possibly TRBD2 (5 bases). The CDR3 is 13 residues long. Trimming took off 2 bases at V and 6 bases at J, with 10 bases between the two ends. The germline CDR1 and CDR2 sequences are DFQATT and SNEGSKA (reference sequence). In DNA, the CDR3 is TGCAGTGCTAGATATAGCGTCCCCGGGGAGCTGTTTTTT. It encodes CSARYSVPGELFF.

V usage is TRBV24-1 and J usage is TRBJ2-1; 9 bases align to TRBD2. V trimming: 5 bases; J trimming: 6 bases; junction bases outside the gene matches: 10. The CDR3 length is 16 residues. Germline CDR1 is KGHDR and CDR2 is SFDVKD. CDR3 nucleotides: TGTGCCACCAGTGGACTAGCGGTTAGAAAGGGCAATGAGCAGTTCTTC. Residues: CATSGLAVRKGNEQFF.

This clonotype was found a few times. The CDR3 sequence is CASSPGLGGINGYTF. In DNA form, the CDR3 reads TGCGCCAGCAGCCCGGGTCTGGGAGGGATTAATGGCTACACCTTC. V usage is TRBV5-1 and J usage is TRBJ1-2; D uncertain. Germline CDR1 is SGHRS and CDR2 is YFSETQ. Trimming took 4 bases from V and 6 from J, leaving 19 bases between them. The CDR3 sequence is 15 residues long.

V and J are TRBV27 and TRBJ2-3; 10 nucleotides agree with TRBD2. This CDR3 is 18 amino acids long. Per germline, CDR1 MNHEY and CDR2 SMNVEV (reference sequence). Losses at the gene ends were 4 bases for V and 3 bases for J; bases not matched to a gene: 13. CDR3: CASSSFNLAGVGTDTQYF. CDR3 DNA: TGTGCCAGCAGTTCCTTCAACCTAGCGGGAGTGGGTACAGATACGCAGTATTTT.

This clonotype was found many times. The chain uses TRBV7-2 and TRBJ1-1; D uncertain. Deletions cut 1 base from V and 5 bases from J, with 11 bases between. CDR1 and CDR2 from the germline V gene are SGHTA and FQGNSA. The CDR3 runs 14 residues. The CDR3 bases are TGTGCCAGCAGCTTAGGGCGAACGCAGACTGAAGCTTTCTTT. It codes for CASSLGRTQTEAFF.

The chain uses TRBV25-1 and TRBJ2-3; D is perhaps TRBD1 (6 bases). CDR3 length equals 18 residues. Germline CDR1 is MGHDK and CDR2 is SYGVNS. The V end lost 4 bases, the J end lost 3 bases, and 23 bases lay between the germline ends. The DNA of the CDR3 is TGTGCCAGCAGTGCCCGCGGTGTGAAGGGGGAAAGTACAGATACGCAGTATTTT. It yields the protein CASSARGVKGESTDTQYF. Full variable domain (rest looked up from reference TRBV25-1 and TRBJ2-3): EADIYQTPRYLVIGTGKKITLECSQTMGHDKMYWYQQDPGMELHLIHYSYGVNSTEKGDLSSESTVSRIRTEHFPLTLESARPSHTSQYLCASSARGVKGESTDTQYFGPGTRLTVL.

This clonotype was found a few times. The chain combines TRBV11-2 with TRBJ2-3; no definite D call. Germline CDR1 SGHAT, CDR2 FQNNGV. This CDR3 spans 14 amino acids. Trimming shortened V by 0 bases and J by 3 bases, and 7 bases separated the two germline ends. This CDR3 is CASSLDNPTDTQYF. The CDR3 DNA follows: TGTGCCAGCAGCTTAGATAACCCGACAGATACGCAGTATTTT.

This clonotype came up a few times. A junction boundary mismatches the germline segment, possibly from a read error. The CDR3 region has the DNA TGTGCCAGCAGCAGAACAGGGGGCGCAGGCACAGATACTCAGTATTTT. Amino acids: CASSRTGGAGTDTQYF. V and J are TRBV7-2 and TRBJ2-3; 9 bases match TRBD1. Germline assignment: CDR1 SGHTA and CDR2 FQGNSA. The CDR3 length is 16 residues.

This clonotype showed up many times. The J gene is TRBJ1-3, the V gene TRBV20-1; TRBD1 matches 11 bases. Germline V gene data show CDR1 as DFQATT and CDR2 as SNEGSKA (reference sequence). After removal of 3 bases from V and 5 bases from J, the junction contained 3 bases not matched to a gene. There are 14 residues in the CDR3. The chain's CDR3 is CSASWTGGRNTIYF. The DNA of the CDR3 is TGCAGTGCTAGTTGGACAGGGGGCAGAAACACCATATATTTT.

The V and J genes are TRBV14 and TRBJ2-1; D remains ambiguous. The CDR3 runs 14 residues. Germline CDR1 reads SGHDN; CDR2 reads FVKESK. Trimming cost V 1 base and J 3 bases, with 7 bases left between them. The CDR3 region is CASSQVPVYNEQFF. In DNA, the CDR3 is TGTGCCAGCAGCCAAGTGCCCGTCTACAATGAGCAGTTCTTC.

Regarding this clonotype: A read error may explain this, as a much larger clone is one base away. This chain links TRBV15 with TRBJ2-7; the D is unclear. CDR3 size: 13 residues. Germline V CDR1 and CDR2: LNHNV, YYDKDF (reference sequence). CDR3: CATSRDIVYGQYF. The CDR3 nucleotides are TGTGCCACCAGCAGAGATATCGTCTACGGGCAGTACTTC.

V and J are TRBV2 and TRBJ1-1; no clear D gene. Germline CDR1 SNHLY, CDR2 FYNNEI. V was pared by 4 bases and J by 3 bases, with 12 bases between. The CDR3 extends over 14 amino acids. For the CDR3, the DNA is TGTGCCAGCAGTGCCGCAGATGCCGACACTGAAGCTTTCTTT. Its protein product is CASSAADADTEAFF.

V gene TRBV20-1 combines with J gene TRBJ2-5; TRBD1 or TRBD2 may be the D gene (6 bases each). The germline V gene encodes CDR1 DFQATT and CDR2 SNEGSKA (reference sequence). The CDR3 runs to 17 residues. Trimming removed 6 bases at V and 5 bases at J, with 28 bases between. As DNA, the CDR3 is TGCAGTGCGCCATCCTGGGTAGGGACATTGAGCGGGGAGACCCAGTACTTC. Amino acid sequence: CSAPSWVGTLSGETQYF.

The table lists this clonotype with a few counts. V is TRBV10-3 and J is TRBJ2-7; no clear D gene. Deletions cut 10 bases from V and 0 bases from J, with 7 bases between. This CDR3 is 11 amino acids long. Germline CDR1 ENHRY, CDR2 SYGVKD. The CDR3 DNA is TGTGCCACCAGGTCCTCCTACGAGCAGTACTTC. Protein product: CATRSSYEQYF.

The chain links TRBV14 to TRBJ2-3; D gene uncertain. The germline V and J ends were trimmed by 4 bases and 6 bases, with 14 bases remaining between them. The length of the CDR3 is 14 residues. CDR1 is SGHDN, CDR2 FVKESK, per germline. CDR3 sequence (DNA): TGTGCCAGCAGCCCGCAGGAAGGCCACGATACGCAGTATTTT. This translates into CASSPQEGHDTQYF.

This rearrangement joins TRBV10-2 to TRBJ2-1; possibly TRBD2 for D (6 bases). Per germline, CDR1 WSHSY and CDR2 SAAADI. This CDR3 region has 13 residues. V gave up 10 bases and J gave up 4 bases, with 14 bases separating them. The CDR3 region has the DNA TGCGCCATCACAGCGGGCGAATACAATGAGCAGTTCTTC. Protein: CAITAGEYNEQFF.

This clonotype was counted a few times. This chain links TRBV7-9 with TRBJ1-5, with a tentative D call TRBD1 (5 bases). V shed 0 bases and J shed 2 bases, with 11 bases lying between them. Per germline, CDR1 SEHNR and CDR2 FQNEAQ (reference sequence). The length of the CDR3 is 16 residues. This CDR3 is CASSLALPGGNQPQHF. In DNA form, the CDR3 reads TGTGCCAGCAGCTTAGCTTTGCCGGGGGGCAATCAGCCCCAGCATTTT.

This clonotype was counted many times. The rearrangement links TRBV7-2 to TRBJ2-7; D gene uncertain. V was shortened by 5 bases and J by 4 bases, with 15 bases between the two germline ends. CDR3 length: 14 amino acids. The germline V gene encodes CDR1 SGHTA and CDR2 FQGNSA. DNA for the CDR3: TGTGCCAGCAGCCCCGCCCGGTCCCTTTACGAGCAGTACTTC. Amino acid sequence: CASSPARSLYEQYF.

The chain recombines TRBV20-1 with TRBJ1-5; D not certain. V lost 4 bases and J 7 bases, leaving 17 bases between the germline ends. Germline assignment: CDR1 DFQATT and CDR2 SNEGSKA (reference sequence). The CDR3 length is 14 residues. In DNA, the CDR3 is TGCAGTGCTAACCCGGGCCAGTCACTACAGCCCCAGCATTTT. It translates to CSANPGQSLQPQHF.

The chain couples TRBV4-3 to TRBJ2-3, with TRBD1 as a possible D gene (6 bases). The CDR3 has 15 residues. The germline V gene has CDR1 LGHNA and CDR2 YSLEER. V shed 1 base and J shed 3 bases, with 11 bases lying between them. CDR3 in amino acids: CASSQGTVRTDTQYF. The CDR3 DNA follows: TGCGCCAGCAGCCAAGGGACAGTAAGAACAGATACGCAGTATTTT.

In its sample, this clonotype was seen many times. The genes are TRBV28 and TRBJ1-1; D is unresolved. Germline assignment: CDR1 MDHEN and CDR2 SYDVKM. The CDR3 spans 13 residues. Trimming shortened V by 6 bases and J by 4 bases, and 12 bases separated the two germline ends. The CDR3 spells CASSIGVSTEAFF. CDR3 DNA: TGTGCCAGCAGCATCGGGGTGAGCACTGAAGCTTTCTTT. Complete variable domain (other parts from reference TRBV28 and TRBJ1-1): DVKVTQSSRYLVKRTGEKVFLECVQDMDHENMFWYRQDPGLGLRLIYFSYDVKMKEKGDIPEGYSVSREKKERFSLILESASTNQTSMYLCASSIGVSTEAFFGQGTRLTVV.

This clonotype was counted a few times. The chain combines TRBV25-1 with TRBJ1-5, with D unclear. CDR3 length: 14 residues. Per germline, CDR1 MGHDK and CDR2 SYGVNS. The V end lost 3 bases, the J end lost 4 bases, and 10 bases lay between the germline ends. CDR3 DNA: TGTGCCAGCAGTGATCGAGGGAGGAATCAGCCCCAGCATTTT. Translated, it gives CASSDRGRNQPQHF. Using reference TRBV25-1 and TRBJ1-5 for the parts outside the CDR3, the full variable domain is EADIYQTPRYLVIGTGKKITLECSQTMGHDKMYWYQQDPGMELHLIHYSYGVNSTEKGDLSSESTVSRIRTEHFPLTLESARPSHTSQYLCASSDRGRNQPQHFGDGTRLSIL.

This chain connects TRBV4-3 to TRBJ1-1; TRBD1 matches 8 bases. Germline assignment: CDR1 LGHNA and CDR2 YSLEER. CDR3 size: 15 residues. Trimming removed 4 bases from V and 4 bases from J; junction bases left unmatched: 8. This CDR3 reads CASSPFGQGRTEAFF. The CDR3 DNA sequence: TGCGCCAGCAGCCCCTTCGGACAGGGTCGCACTGAAGCTTTCTTT.

This clonotype has only a few counts. V usage is TRBV28 and J usage is TRBJ2-7; 7 bases map to TRBD1. CDR1 is MDHEN, CDR2 SYDVKM, per germline. CDR3 length equals 12 residues. The J segment lost 5 bases and the V segment lost 7 bases, leaving 5 bases of the junction unmatched. The DNA for the CDR3 is TGTGCCAGCATGGACAGGACCAACGAGCAGTACTTC. Residues: CASMDRTNEQYF. Looking up the rest from reference TRBV28 and TRBJ2-7 gives the full variable domain: DVKVTQSSRYLVKRTGEKVFLECVQDMDHENMFWYRQDPGLGLRLIYFSYDVKMKEKGDIPEGYSVSREKKERFSLILESASTNQTSMYLCASMDRTNEQYFGPGTRLTVT.

J is TRBJ1-1 and V is TRBV19; D uncertain. Per germline, CDR1 LNHDA and CDR2 SQIVND (reference sequence). Trimming stripped 10 bases from V and 8 bases from J, with 14 bases between. The CDR3 consists of 11 residues. CDR3 sequence (DNA): TGTGCCACCACCGGAGTCGCCGAAGCTTTCTTT. It yields the protein CATTGVAEAFF.

This clonotype was counted only a few times. The chain carries TRBV2 and TRBJ1-1, with D maybe TRBD1 (6 bases). The germline V gene has CDR1 SNHLY and CDR2 FYNNEI. The CDR3 loop spans 15 amino acids. With 1 base removed from V and 5 bases from J, the gap between germline ends came to 14 bases. DNA for the CDR3: TGTGCCAGCAGTGAAGGGGGGGGGCTTTATACTGAAGCTTTCTTT. Protein product: CASSEGGGLYTEAFF. Full variable domain (rest looked up from reference TRBV2 and TRBJ1-1): EPEVTQTPSHQVTQMGQEVILRCVPISNHLYFYWYRQILGQKVEFLVSFYNNEISEKSEIFDDQFSVERPDGSNFTLKIRSTKLEDSAMYFCASSEGGGLYTEAFFGQGTRLTVV.